This T cell receptor beta chain was recorded in a study of T cell responses to AZD1222 COVID-19 vaccine. General observations from the study: With two AZD1222 doses given, Spike-specific TCR breadth and depth both rose. Dominant at 160-218 and 743-854, vaccine-associated CD4 TCRs also spanned spike. Nearly half of spike-specific TCRs reportedly go after variant regions that carry no mutations. The donor cohort was predominantly white British with a female majority, and clonal diversity may have been underestimated.

J was trimmed by 5 bases and V by 0 bases; bases with no gene match: 5. The germline gives CDR1 KGHDR, CDR2 SFDVKD. The CDR3 spans 15 residues. The table came from immunoSEQ multiplex PCR; TCRdb's copy has only in-frame clones and leaves some out. The table lists 130,000 to 150,000 clones, roughly 87% of them singletons. This clone appeared once. Its antigen is still unknown. The clonotype originates from an adult who received the MenACWY meningococcal vaccine as a control. The chain carries TRBV24-1 and TRBJ2-5, with 7 bases aligning to TRBD1. Sequenced here: peripheral blood, sampled 28 days after the second dose of the MenACWY control vaccine. The DNA for the CDR3 is TGTGCCACCAGTGATTTGAAGGGGGCGCGGGAGACCCAGTACTTC. Protein sequence: CATSDLKGARETQYF.